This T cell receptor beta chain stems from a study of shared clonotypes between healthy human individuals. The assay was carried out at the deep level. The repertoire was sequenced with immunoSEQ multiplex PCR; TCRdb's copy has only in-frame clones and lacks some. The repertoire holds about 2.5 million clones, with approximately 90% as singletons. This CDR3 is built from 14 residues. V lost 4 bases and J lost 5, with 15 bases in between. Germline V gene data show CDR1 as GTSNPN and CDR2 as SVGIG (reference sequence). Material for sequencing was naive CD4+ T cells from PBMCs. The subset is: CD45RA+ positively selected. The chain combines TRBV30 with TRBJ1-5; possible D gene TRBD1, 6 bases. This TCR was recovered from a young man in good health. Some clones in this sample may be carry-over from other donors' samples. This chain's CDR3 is CAWTPDSLDQPQHF. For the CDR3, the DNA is TGTGCCTGGACCCCGGACAGTCTAGATCAGCCCCAGCATTTT.